The 28 T cell receptor beta chains reported below all come from one sample, sequenced in a study of blood T cell repertoires in COVID-19. The method was immunoSEQ multiplex PCR; TCRdb's version includes in-frame clones alone and lacks a portion of them. The table includes some 250,000 clones, less than 85% detected once. The material sequenced was peripheral blood. These TCRs come from a woman under 30 with acute or convalescent COVID-19.

The V call is TRBV7-9, the J call TRBJ1-2; 7 bases map to TRBD1. Germline lookup yields CDR1 SEHNR and CDR2 FQNEAQ (reference sequence). V lost 5 bases to trimming and J lost 8 bases; unmatched junction nucleotides: 8. The CDR3 consists of 13 residues. This chain's CDR3 is CASSTIQGQGYTF. CDR3 nucleotide sequence: TGTGCCAGCAGCACTATACAGGGGCAGGGCTACACCTTC.

The CDR3 DNA follows: TGTGCCAGTAGCTGGACTAGCGGAGCCTACGAGCAGTACTTC. This encodes CASSWTSGAYEQYF. The genes are TRBV19 and TRBJ2-7; 10 bases align to TRBD2. J was trimmed by 2 bases and V by 6 bases; bases with no gene match: 4. The CDR3 extends over 14 amino acids. The germline gives CDR1 LNHDA, CDR2 SQIVND (reference sequence). Filled out from reference TRBV19 and TRBJ2-7, the complete variable domain reads DGGITQSPKYLFRKEGQNVTLSCEQNLNHDAMYWYRQDPGQGLRLIYYSQIVNDFQKGDIAEGYSVSREKKESFPLTVTSAQKNPTAFYLCASSWTSGAYEQYFGPGTRLTVT.

This chain uses TRBV19 with TRBJ1-2, with 8 nucleotides matching TRBD1. CDR3 length: 14 amino acids. Germline trimming cut 4 bases from V and 5 bases from J; bases unmatched to any gene: 6. Looked up from germline, CDR1 is LNHDA and CDR2 is SQIVND (reference sequence). CDR3 loop: CASSTGQGLYGYTF. The CDR3 DNA sequence: TGTGCCAGTAGTACTGGACAGGGCCTATATGGCTACACCTTC.

The chain uses TRBV2 and TRBJ1-3, with TRBD1 matching 8 bases. The germline V gene has CDR1 SNHLY and CDR2 FYNNEI. This CDR3 is 16 amino acids long. The V segment lost 3 bases and the J segment 0 bases; nucleotides outside the gene matches: 4. The CDR3 protein is CASSERTGRSGNTIYF. In nucleotides, the CDR3 is TGTGCCAGCAGTGAGAGGACAGGGCGCTCTGGAAACACCATATATTTT.

In this sample, this clone turned up a few times. J is TRBJ1-5 and V is TRBV7-6; D is undetermined. The germline CDR1 and CDR2 sequences are SGHVS and FNYEAQ. V was pared by 1 base and J by 2 bases, with 15 bases between. The CDR3 has 17 amino acids. CDR3: CASSLGPRRRGNQPQHF. The CDR3 DNA reads as TGTGCCAGCAGCTTAGGGCCCCGGAGGCGGGGCAATCAGCCCCAGCATTTT.

This clone was seen only once. The chain uses TRBV19 and TRBJ2-7, with 7 bases fitting TRBD1. CDR1 and CDR2 from the germline V gene are LNHDA and SQIVND (reference sequence). The V and J ends lost 3 bases and 0 bases, in that order; junction bases with no gene match: 5. The CDR3 extends over 15 amino acids. CDR3 sequence (DNA): TGTGCCAGTAGTATTGGACAGGTAAACTCCTACGAGCAGTACTTC. This translates into CASSIGQVNSYEQYF.

This chain links TRBV18 with TRBJ2-7, with D perhaps TRBD2 (6 bases). This CDR3 contains 14 residues. Looked up from germline, CDR1 is KGHSH and CDR2 is LQKENI. Deletions cut 6 bases from V and 1 base from J, with 13 bases between. This chain's CDR3 is CASSGTPNSYEQYF. CDR3 nucleotide sequence: TGTGCCAGCTCCGGGACTCCGAATTCCTACGAGCAGTACTTC.

This chain connects TRBV13 to TRBJ2-1; possibly TRBD2 for D (6 bases). The germline CDR1 and CDR2 sequences are PRHDT and FYEKMQ (reference sequence). The ends were cut back, 4 bases at V and 0 bases at J, with 19 bases in the middle. The CDR3 is 18 residues long. CDR3: CASSSPFREARSYNEQFF. As DNA, the CDR3 is TGTGCCAGCAGCTCGCCCTTCAGGGAGGCCCGCTCCTACAATGAGCAGTTCTTC.

The chain combines TRBV19 with TRBJ2-1, with TRBD1 matching over 9 bases. The CDR3 length is 15 residues. V shed 9 bases, J shed 1 base, and the junction held 7 bases outside the gene matches. CDR1 is LNHDA and CDR2 is SQIVND in the germline V gene (reference sequence). This chain's CDR3 is CASRDRVSSYNEQFF. The CDR3 DNA sequence: TGTGCCAGCAGGGACAGGGTGTCTTCCTACAATGAGCAGTTCTTC.

The V gene is TRBV19, the J gene TRBJ1-1; D remains unclear. Germline values: CDR1 LNHDA, CDR2 SQIVND (reference sequence). V lost 5 bases and J 0 bases, leaving 10 bases between the germline ends. The length of the CDR3 is 14 residues. CDR3 in DNA: TGTGCCAGTAGTGTTCCCCCATTGAACACTGAAGCTTTCTTT. Its translation: CASSVPPLNTEAFF.

The rearrangement links TRBV18 to TRBJ2-5, with D possibly being TRBD1 (5 bases). Per germline, CDR1 KGHSH and CDR2 LQKENI. Deletions cut 0 bases from V and 5 bases from J, with 13 bases between. The CDR3 covers 15 residues. CDR3 coding DNA: TGTGCCAGCTCACCACCCGGCAGGGTGGGGGAGACCCAGTACTTC. Its translation is CASSPPGRVGETQYF.

The chain couples TRBV28 to TRBJ2-1; 13 nucleotides match TRBD2. This CDR3 has 15 residues. Germline loops: CDR1 MDHEN, CDR2 SYDVKM. V was clipped by 3 bases and J by 7 bases; unmatched bases: 3. CDR3 nucleotides: TGTGCCAGCAGTTTTTCGACTAGCGGGAGGAATGAGCAGTTCTTC. Its protein is CASSFSTSGRNEQFF.

The chain links TRBV7-3 to TRBJ2-4, with a weak D call TRBD1 (5 bases). The CDR3 runs 13 residues. Between the trimmed V and J ends, which lost 5 bases and 8 bases, there was a span of 13 bases. Germline-derived CDR1 and CDR2 are SGHTA and FQGTGA. The CDR3 sequence: CASSLLEGDIQYF. CDR3 nucleotides: TGTGCCAGCAGCCTATTGGAAGGGGACATTCAGTACTTC.

The chain joins TRBV7-8 to TRBJ2-7, with D unclear. The CDR3 has 12 residues. Germline-derived CDR1 and CDR2 are SGHVS and FQNEAQ. V lost 5 bases, J lost 1 base, and 6 bases lay in between. The CDR3, as DNA: TGTGCCAGCAGCCCCCAATCCTACGAGCAGTACTTC. Translation: CASSPQSYEQYF.

The chain uses TRBV7-2 and TRBJ1-3; D not certain. V gave up 5 bases and J gave up 1 base, with 9 bases separating them. Germline V CDR1 and CDR2: SGHTA, FQGNSA. The CDR3 is 14 residues long. The CDR3 DNA follows: TGTGCCAGCAGCGATCGGAGATCTGGAAACACCATATATTTT. Translation gives CASSDRRSGNTIYF.

The chain uses TRBV7-9 and TRBJ2-5; a weak D match, TRBD2 (5 bases). The V gene's germline CDR1 is SEHNR and CDR2 FQNEAQ (reference sequence). Trimming pared 0 bases from V and 7 bases from J, leaving 15 bases between. This CDR3 region has 15 residues. The CDR3 here is CASSLAGPRGVTQYF. The CDR3 DNA follows: TGTGCCAGCAGCTTAGCTGGTCCCCGGGGAGTGACCCAGTACTTC.

This chain links TRBV15 with TRBJ2-1; 7 bases line up with TRBD1. The CDR3 loop spans 17 amino acids. Trimming at V came to 3 bases and at J to 2 bases, leaving 10 bases not matched to a gene. Looked up from germline, CDR1 is LNHNV and CDR2 is YYDKDF (reference sequence). As DNA, the CDR3 is TGTGCCACCAGCAGCCTCCCGCAGGGGGTCCCCTACAATGAGCAGTTCTTC. Translation: CATSSLPQGVPYNEQFF.

J is TRBJ2-1 and V is TRBV4-3; TRBD1 matches at 7 bases. With 2 bases clipped from V and 5 bases from J, the junction kept 3 bases outside the gene matches. This CDR3 has 14 residues. Germline assignment: CDR1 LGHNA and CDR2 YSLEER. DNA for the CDR3: TGCGCCAGCAGCCAATTGGACAGGAACAATGAGCAGTTCTTC. Its translation: CASSQLDRNNEQFF.

The CDR3 protein is CAWSPPTTGYGQPQHF. The CDR3 bases are TGTGCCTGGAGTCCCCCCACGACAGGGTATGGTCAGCCCCAGCATTTT. The chain combines TRBV30 with TRBJ1-5; TRBD1 agrees at 7 bases. V lost 2 bases, J lost 6 bases, and 13 bases stayed unmatched. The V gene's germline CDR1 is GTSNPN and CDR2 SVGIG (reference sequence). The CDR3 loop spans 16 amino acids. Full variable domain (rest looked up from reference TRBV30 and TRBJ1-5): SQTIHQWPATLVQPVGSPLSLECTVEGTSNPNLYWYRQAAGRGLQLLFYSVGIGQISSEVPQNLSASRPQDRQFILSSKKLLLSDSGFYLCAWSPPTTGYGQPQHFGDGTRLSIL.

This clone showed up just a few times. The chain is built from TRBV7-6 and TRBJ2-2; 10 nucleotides match TRBD1. Germline CDR1 is SGHVS and CDR2 is FNYEAQ. V shed 5 bases, J shed 3 bases, and the junction held 6 bases outside the gene matches. The CDR3 contains 16 residues. The CDR3 DNA reads TGTGCCAGCAGCCCTCCGGGACAGGGGTACACCGGGGAGCTGTTTTTT. As protein: CASSPPGQGYTGELFF.

V usage is TRBV5-5 and J usage is TRBJ2-7; TRBD2 aligns across 7 bases. The CDR3 length is 16 residues. The J segment lost 4 bases and the V segment lost 3 bases, leaving 13 bases of the junction unmatched. Germline V gene data show CDR1 as SGHKS and CDR2 as YYEKEE (reference sequence). The CDR3 bases are TGTGCCAGCAGCTCCAACCTACTAGCGAGTCGGTACGAGCAGTACTTC. It yields the protein CASSSNLLASRYEQYF.

The CDR3 region has the DNA TGTGCCAGCAGCTTCGACAGGGTGTCTGAAGCTTTCTTT. Encoded protein: CASSFDRVSEAFF. The chain links TRBV11-2 to TRBJ1-1; TRBD1 matches 7 bases. CDR3 size: 13 residues. The J segment lost 6 bases and the V segment lost 3 bases, leaving 4 bases of the junction unmatched. Germline CDR1 is SGHAT and CDR2 is FQNNGV.

This clone has more than one count but fewer than ten. This rearrangement joins TRBV2 to TRBJ2-2; no reliable D call. Deletions cut 9 bases from V and 4 bases from J, with 18 bases between. Germline CDR1 is SNHLY and CDR2 is FYNNEI. This CDR3 contains 15 residues. CDR3 region: CASGSTSRLTGELFF. As DNA, the CDR3 is TGTGCCAGTGGCTCTACCTCCAGGCTCACCGGGGAGCTGTTTTTT.

Written as DNA, the CDR3 is TGTGCCAGCAGCTCTACAGGGAAACTCTCTGGAAACACCATATATTTT. Translating gives CASSSTGKLSGNTIYF. V and J are TRBV5-8 and TRBJ1-3; D is possibly TRBD1 (6 bases). The germline CDR1 and CDR2 sequences are SGHTS and YDEGEE. This CDR3 comprises 16 residues. V lost 3 bases and J lost 0, with 13 bases in between. Using reference TRBV5-8 and TRBJ1-3 for the parts outside the CDR3, the full variable domain is EAGVTQSPTHLIKTRGQQATLRCSPISGHTSVYWYQQALGLGLQFLLWYDEGEERNRGNFPPRFSGRQFPNYSSELNVNALELEDSALYLCASSSTGKLSGNTIYFGEGSWLTVV.

This clone was seen a few times. The chain has TRBV7-2 and TRBJ2-7, with 8 bases aligning to TRBD2. Germline CDR1 reads SGHTA; CDR2 reads FQGNSA. This CDR3 region has 15 residues. The V and J ends lost 5 bases and 2 bases, in that order; junction bases with no gene match: 8. The CDR3 DNA follows: TGTGCCAGCAGCCGGGCGGCGGGAGGCGCCTACGAGCAGTACTTC. This sequence encodes CASSRAAGGAYEQYF.

The chain employs TRBV6-6 and TRBJ1-1; perhaps TRBD1 as D (5 bases). The CDR3 length is 12 residues. Trimming shortened V by 5 bases and J by 9 bases, and 13 bases separated the two germline ends. Germline V gives CDR1 MNHNY, CDR2 SVGAGI (reference sequence). The CDR3 nucleotides are TGTGCCAGCAGTAAAGAAAACAGGCAAGCTTTCTTT. Translated, it gives CASSKENRQAFF.

In DNA, the CDR3 is TGTGCCAGCAGCTTCCTTGGGGGACTAGCGGGATCGTTCACAGAGACCCAGTACTTC. This sequence encodes CASSFLGGLAGSFTETQYF. The chain carries TRBV11-2 and TRBJ2-5, with 13 bases identical to TRBD2. Per the germline V gene, CDR1 is SGHAT and CDR2 is FQNNGV. This CDR3 is 19 amino acids long. Trimming took 3 bases from V and 4 from J; bases not matched to a gene: 14. Combining the CDR3 with reference TRBV11-2 and TRBJ2-5 gives the whole variable domain EAGVAQSPRYKIIEKRQSVAFWCNPISGHATLYWYQQILGQGPKLLIQFQNNGVVDDSQLPKDRFSAERLKGVDSTLKIQPAKLEDSAVYLCASSFLGGLAGSFTETQYFGPGTRLLVL.

The V and J genes are TRBV7-9 and TRBJ2-3; TRBD2 agrees at 11 bases. J gave up 5 bases and V 1 base, and 8 bases lay outside the gene matches. This CDR3 contains 17 residues. Germline V gene sequence: CDR1 SEHNR, CDR2 FQNEAQ (reference sequence). The CDR3 sequence is CASSLGLAGPRGDTQYF. The CDR3 DNA sequence: TGTGCCAGCAGCTTAGGACTAGCGGGACCACGTGGAGATACGCAGTATTTT.